Shown below are 28 T cell receptor beta chains from a single sample sequenced in a study of blood T cell repertoires in COVID-19. TCRdb keeps only in-frame clones here, not all; method: immunoSEQ multiplex PCR. The repertoire holds 90,000 to 110,000 clones, about 80% seen once, with 5.5% to 8.5% in the top ten. Sample: peripheral blood. These receptors originate from a woman aged 50 to 65 with acute or convalescent COVID-19.

This clone showed up just once. The CDR3 DNA is TGTGCCAGCAGCCCCGGGACTAGCGGGAACAGGGAGCAGTTCTTC. This encodes CASSPGTSGNREQFF. The chain combines TRBV4-2 with TRBJ2-1; 13 bases fit TRBD2. CDR3 size: 15 residues. The trim removed 4 bases at V and 10 bases at J, leaving 7 bases unmatched. Germline lookup yields CDR1 LGHNA and CDR2 YNFKEQ.

The J gene is TRBJ1-5, the V gene TRBV5-6; the match to TRBD1 covers 9 bases. The CDR3 runs to 13 residues. Germline V CDR1 and CDR2: SGHDT, YYEEEE. V trimming: 5 bases; J trimming: 7 bases; junction bases outside the gene matches: 4. As DNA, the CDR3 is TGTGCCAGCAGTCGACAGGGGGAGCAGCCCCAGCATTTT. Translation: CASSRQGEQPQHF.

This chain joins TRBV19 and TRBJ1-2, with D unclear. V shed 3 bases and J shed 5 bases, with 19 bases lying between them. Germline CDR1 and CDR2: LNHDA and SQIVND (reference sequence). The CDR3 has 16 amino acids. Here the CDR3 reads CASSMVTSSGDYGYTF. CDR3 in DNA: TGTGCCAGTAGTATGGTGACTTCCTCCGGGGATTATGGCTACACCTTC.

This sequence joins TRBV5-1 and TRBJ1-3; a weak D match, TRBD1 (5 bases). The V gene's germline CDR1 is SGHRS and CDR2 YFSETQ. CDR3 length equals 14 residues. V lost 2 bases and J lost 3, with 9 bases in between. CDR3 protein: CASSFGAFGNTIYF. The DNA for the CDR3 is TGCGCCAGCAGCTTTGGGGCGTTTGGAAACACCATATATTTT.

The gene calls are TRBV5-1 and TRBJ1-1; 8 nucleotides agree with TRBD1. V trimming: 3 bases; J trimming: 7 bases; junction bases outside the gene matches: 2. Germline V gene data show CDR1 as SGHRS and CDR2 as YFSETQ. The CDR3 length is 12 residues. This chain's CDR3 is CASSSDRVEAFF. The CDR3 nucleotides are TGCGCCAGCAGCTCGGACAGGGTTGAAGCTTTCTTT.

The DNA for the CDR3 is TGTGCCAGCAGTTTAGAGACAGGGGCTGAAGCTTTCTTT. Its protein product is CASSLETGAEAFF. The V call is TRBV27, the J call TRBJ1-1; 8 bases agree with TRBD1. CDR3 length: 13 amino acids. The V and J ends lost 2 bases and 6 bases, in that order; junction bases with no gene match: 2. Germline loops: CDR1 MNHEY, CDR2 SMNVEV (reference sequence).

For the CDR3, the DNA is TGTGCCAGCAGCACCCTCGGACTCTCCCATGAAGCTTTCTTT. The encoded protein is CASSTLGLSHEAFF. This chain uses TRBV6-5 with TRBJ1-1; D not resolved. The CDR3 has 14 amino acids. Looked up from germline, CDR1 is MNHEY and CDR2 is SVGAGI. V shed 6 bases and J shed 7 bases, with 18 bases lying between them.

The J gene is TRBJ2-6, the V gene TRBV18, with TRBD1 identical over 9 bases. The germline gives CDR1 KGHSH, CDR2 LQKENI. Germline trimming cut 6 bases from V and 2 bases from J; bases unmatched to any gene: 5. The CDR3 has 16 residues. In DNA, the CDR3 is TGTGCCAGCTCCCGGGACAGGGCAGCTGGGGCCAACGTCCTGACTTTC. Translated: CASSRDRAAGANVLTF.

In its sample, this clone was seen a few times. This rearrangement joins TRBV18 to TRBJ1-1; tentative D call: TRBD1 (5 bases). The CDR3 contains 17 residues. Germline CDR1 is KGHSH and CDR2 is LQKENI. The ends were cut back, 1 base at V and 1 base at J, with 16 bases in the middle. CDR3 sequence: CASSPQKVQGGNTEAFF. CDR3 nucleotides: TGTGCCAGCTCACCACAGAAAGTCCAGGGAGGGAACACTGAAGCTTTCTTT.

The V gene is TRBV7-9, the J gene TRBJ2-3, with D possibly matching TRBD2 (6 bases). Trimming took 1 base from V and 2 from J, leaving 10 bases between them. CDR3 length: 15 amino acids. Germline loops: CDR1 SEHNR, CDR2 FQNEAQ (reference sequence). In DNA form, the CDR3 reads TGTGCCAGCAGCTTAGAGGGACTTACCACAGATACGCAGTATTTT. Residues: CASSLEGLTTDTQYF. Together with reference TRBV7-9 and TRBJ2-3, the CDR3 gives the full variable domain: DTGVSQNPRHKITKRGQNVTFRCDPISEHNRLYWYRQTLGQGPEFLTYFQNEAQLEKSRLLSDRFSAERPKGSFSTLEIQRTEQGDSAMYLCASSLEGLTTDTQYFGPGTRLTVL.

This rearrangement joins TRBV7-2 to TRBJ1-1; weak D call: TRBD1 (6 bases). CDR3 size: 14 residues. Germline CDR1 reads SGHTA; CDR2 reads FQGNSA. The germline V and J ends were trimmed by 3 bases and 7 bases, with 15 bases remaining between them. In nucleotides, the CDR3 is TGTGCCAGCAGCTTCTCAAGGGGGGGCGTTGAAGCTTTCTTT. This sequence encodes CASSFSRGGVEAFF. Combining the CDR3 with reference TRBV7-2 and TRBJ1-1 gives the whole variable domain GAGVSQSPSNKVTEKGKDVELRCDPISGHTALYWYRQSLGQGLEFLIYFQGNSAPDKSGLPSDRFSAERTGGSVSTLTIQRTQQEDSAVYLCASSFSRGGVEAFFGQGTRLTVV.

The V gene is TRBV5-1, the J gene TRBJ1-3; 9 bases match TRBD1. J lost 8 bases, V lost 4 bases, and 10 bases had no gene match. Germline CDR1 and CDR2: SGHRS and YFSETQ. This CDR3 region has 15 residues. CDR3 DNA sequence: TGCGCCAGCAGCGCGGCCGGGACAGGGAGGCACACCATATATTTT. Translated, it gives CASSAAGTGRHTIYF.

The chain links TRBV28 to TRBJ1-5; 7 bases match TRBD1. V shed 5 bases and J 6 bases; nucleotides not matched to a gene: 10. The CDR3 contains 15 residues. CDR1 MDHEN and CDR2 SYDVKM come from the germline V gene. DNA of the CDR3: TGTGCCAGCAGTCCCTTTAAGGGGGCGGGTCAGCCCCAGCATTTT. As protein: CASSPFKGAGQPQHF.

CDR3: CASSLSEGRNSPLHF. In DNA form, the CDR3 reads TGTGCCAGCAGTTTGTCCGAGGGGAGGAATTCACCCCTCCACTTT. The chain has TRBV28 and TRBJ1-6; possible D gene TRBD1, 5 bases. The V gene lost 3 bases and the J gene lost 7 bases, with 13 bases spanning the gap. CDR1 MDHEN and CDR2 SYDVKM come from the germline V gene. This CDR3 has 15 residues.

Here the CDR3 reads CASSGSRGPTDTQYF. CDR3 coding DNA: TGCGCCAGCAGCGGCTCAAGGGGTCCGACAGATACGCAGTATTTT. The chain combines TRBV5-1 with TRBJ2-3, with TRBD1 as a possible D gene (5 bases). This CDR3 comprises 15 residues. Trimming took off 4 bases at V and 3 bases at J, with 15 bases between the two ends. Germline V gene data show CDR1 as SGHRS and CDR2 as YFSETQ.

This sequence joins TRBV5-1 and TRBJ1-2, with 9 positions matching TRBD1. Germline V gives CDR1 SGHRS, CDR2 YFSETQ. V shed 5 bases, J shed 4 bases, and the junction held 12 bases outside the gene matches. This CDR3 spans 16 amino acids. The CDR3 is CASRINPGQGTYGYTF. DNA for the CDR3: TGCGCCAGCAGAATAAACCCGGGACAGGGAACCTATGGCTACACCTTC.

The chain links TRBV9 to TRBJ1-3; D unresolved. Trimming removed 0 bases at V and 2 bases at J, with 12 bases between. The CDR3 runs to 16 residues. Looked up from germline, CDR1 is SGDLS and CDR2 is YYNGEE. Written as DNA, the CDR3 is TGTGCCAGCAGCGTAGCCTCGGGTACAACTGGAAACACCATATATTTT. It yields the protein CASSVASGTTGNTIYF.

The CDR3 nucleotides are TGTGCTAGTGGTCTGCCGGGACAGGGCTACTACGAGCAGTACTTC. Its translation is CASGLPGQGYYEQYF. This chain joins TRBV12-5 and TRBJ2-7, with 9 bases identical to TRBD1. V trimming: 5 bases; J trimming: 3 bases; junction bases outside the gene matches: 8. This CDR3 spans 15 amino acids. Germline CDR1 and CDR2: LGHNT and FRNRAP. The whole variable domain, remainder taken from reference TRBV12-5 and TRBJ2-7, is DARVTQTPRHKVTEMGQEVTMRCQPILGHNTVFWYRQTMMQGLELLAYFRNRAPLDDSGMPKDRFSAEMPDATLATLKIQPSEPRDSAVYFCASGLPGQGYYEQYFGPGTRLTVT.

The V call is TRBV2, the J call TRBJ1-4, with D unclear. V lost 5 bases and J 8 bases, leaving 12 bases between the germline ends. Germline CDR1 and CDR2: SNHLY and FYNNEI. This CDR3 has 13 residues. Here the CDR3 reads CASSTGLREKLFF. The CDR3 nucleotides read TGTGCCAGCAGTACCGGGTTAAGAGAAAAACTGTTTTTT. Looking up the rest from reference TRBV2 and TRBJ1-4 gives the full variable domain: EPEVTQTPSHQVTQMGQEVILRCVPISNHLYFYWYRQILGQKVEFLVSFYNNEISEKSEIFDDQFSVERPDGSNFTLKIRSTKLEDSAMYFCASSTGLREKLFFGSGTQLSVL.

The chain carries TRBV5-1 and TRBJ1-1, with a tentative D call TRBD1 (5 bases). Germline V gives CDR1 SGHRS, CDR2 YFSETQ. Trimming removed 4 bases from V and 0 bases from J, with 25 bases in between. The CDR3 length is 19 residues. CDR3 loop: CASSKRDSVGSFMNTEAFF. The CDR3 DNA reads TGCGCCAGCAGCAAAAGAGACAGCGTTGGTTCTTTTATGAACACTGAAGCTTTCTTT.

The chain combines TRBV7-6 with TRBJ1-4, with D unresolved. The CDR3 sequence is 13 residues long. In germline, CDR1 is SGHVS, CDR2 FNYEAQ. V shed 5 bases and J shed 4 bases, with 8 bases lying between them. In nucleotides, the CDR3 is TGTGCCAGCAGCCCAGCGGTTAATGAAAAACTGTTTTTT. Its protein product is CASSPAVNEKLFF.

The V and J genes are TRBV6-5 and TRBJ1-1; D ambiguous. V lost 7 bases and J lost 2, with 14 bases in between. Germline V gives CDR1 MNHEY, CDR2 SVGAGI. The length of the CDR3 is 14 residues. The CDR3, as DNA: TGTGCCAGCAAATCGATTCGCGGAAACACTGAAGCTTTCTTT. This encodes CASKSIRGNTEAFF.

This clone was detected once. The chain is built from TRBV5-1 and TRBJ2-2; D may be TRBD2 (6 bases). In germline, CDR1 is SGHRS, CDR2 YFSETQ. V lost 5 bases and J 0 bases, leaving 8 bases between the germline ends. The CDR3 loop spans 14 amino acids. The chain's CDR3 is CASSTSSNTGELFF. The CDR3 DNA is TGCGCCAGCAGTACTAGCTCGAACACCGGGGAGCTGTTTTTT.

The chain has TRBV6-5 and TRBJ1-2; TRBD1 aligns across 7 bases. V was pared by 6 bases and J by 8 bases, with 12 bases of the junction left unmatched. Germline CDR1 and CDR2: MNHEY and SVGAGI. CDR3 length: 14 residues. The CDR3 reads CASSTGALSGGYTF. The CDR3 DNA sequence: TGTGCCAGCAGCACAGGGGCTCTATCGGGGGGCTACACCTTC.

The J gene is TRBJ2-1, the V gene TRBV5-6; 14 nucleotides line up with TRBD2. Germline-derived CDR1 and CDR2 are SGHDT and YYEEEE. The CDR3 consists of 18 residues. V gave up 2 bases and J gave up 3 bases; unmatched junction bases: 7. CDR3 in amino acids: CASSFRLAGGSIYNEQFF. The CDR3 coding sequence is TGTGCCAGCAGCTTCCGACTAGCGGGGGGGTCCATCTACAATGAGCAGTTCTTC.

The DNA for the CDR3 is TGCGCCAGCAGCCCGGTTTTGCAAACCGGCGGGGGCTACACCTTC. This sequence encodes CASSPVLQTGGGYTF. This chain uses TRBV5-1 with TRBJ1-2; no definite D call. V shed 4 bases and J shed 8 bases, with 21 bases lying between them. CDR3 size: 15 residues. Germline V gives CDR1 SGHRS, CDR2 YFSETQ.

This chain connects TRBV5-4 to TRBJ2-3, with TRBD2 identical over 10 bases. Losses at the gene ends were 3 bases for V and 3 bases for J; bases not matched to a gene: 7. The CDR3 covers 16 residues. Germline V gene data show CDR1 as SGHNT and CDR2 as YYREEE (reference sequence). Here the CDR3 reads CASSSMNSGGTDTQYF. CDR3 nucleotide sequence: TGTGCCAGCAGCTCGATGAATAGCGGGGGGACAGATACGCAGTATTTT.

V usage is TRBV30 and J usage is TRBJ2-7; 8 bases agree with TRBD1. CDR1 and CDR2 from the germline V gene are GTSNPN and SVGIG (reference sequence). With V trimmed by 5 bases and J by 1 base, 7 bases remained unmatched. This CDR3 has 14 amino acids. This CDR3 reads CAWVRGRRSYEQYF. CDR3 bases: TGTGCCTGGGTCAGGGGGCGCAGGTCCTACGAGCAGTACTTC.